The sequence of this T cell receptor beta chain was determined in a study of blood T cell repertoires in COVID-19. Study-level background: The analysed material was cDNA or gDNA that came from T cells, B-cell-depleted T cells, or PBMCs.

With 3 bases clipped from V and 0 bases from J, the junction kept 13 bases outside the gene matches. The CDR3 totals 18 residues. CDR1 is GTSNPN, CDR2 SVGIG, per germline (reference sequence). Clones were read by immunoSEQ multiplex PCR, and TCRdb kept only the in-frame ones, dropping some. The data hold around 170,000 clones, with 80% to 85% observed a single time. The clonotype originates from a woman between 55 and 75 years old with acute or convalescent COVID-19. The gene calls are TRBV30 and TRBJ2-5; 10 bases are a match to TRBD2. Sequences were obtained from peripheral blood. DNA of the CDR3: TGTGCCTGGAGACCGTGGGCTAGCGGGGGACTGGACCAAGAGACCCAGTACTTC. Its translation is CAWRPWASGGLDQETQYF.